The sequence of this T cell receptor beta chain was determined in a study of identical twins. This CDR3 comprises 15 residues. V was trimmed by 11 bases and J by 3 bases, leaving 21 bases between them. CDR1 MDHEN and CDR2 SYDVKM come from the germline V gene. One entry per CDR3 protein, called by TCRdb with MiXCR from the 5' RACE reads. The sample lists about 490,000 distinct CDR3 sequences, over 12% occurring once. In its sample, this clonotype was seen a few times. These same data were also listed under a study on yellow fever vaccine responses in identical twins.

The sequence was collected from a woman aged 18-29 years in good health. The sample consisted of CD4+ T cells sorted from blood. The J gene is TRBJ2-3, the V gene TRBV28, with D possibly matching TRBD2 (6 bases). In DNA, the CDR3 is TGTGCCGCCACTCCCGCTCGGGGAGGTACAGATACGCAGTATTTT. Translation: CAATPARGGTDTQYF.